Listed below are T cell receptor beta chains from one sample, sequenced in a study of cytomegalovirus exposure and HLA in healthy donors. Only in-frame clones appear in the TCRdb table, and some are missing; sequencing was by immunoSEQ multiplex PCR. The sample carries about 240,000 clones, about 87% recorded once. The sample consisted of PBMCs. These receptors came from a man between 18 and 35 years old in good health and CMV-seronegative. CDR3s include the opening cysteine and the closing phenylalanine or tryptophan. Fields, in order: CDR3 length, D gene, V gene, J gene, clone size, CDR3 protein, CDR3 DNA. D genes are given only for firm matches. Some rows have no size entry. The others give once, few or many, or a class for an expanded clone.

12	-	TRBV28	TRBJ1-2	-	CASVDSNYGYTF	TGTGCCAGCGTCGACAGTAACTATGGCTACACCTTC
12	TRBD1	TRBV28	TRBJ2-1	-	CASRPQGAGVVF	TGTGCCAGCAGACCACAGGGGGCTGGTGTTGTCTTC
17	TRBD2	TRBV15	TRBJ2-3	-	CATSPQGLAASTDTQYF	TGTGCCACCAGCCCGCAGGGACTAGCGGCTAGCACAGATACGCAGTATTTT
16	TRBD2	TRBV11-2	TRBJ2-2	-	CASSLGLAGDTGELFF	TGTGCCAGCAGCTTAGGACTAGCGGGGGACACCGGGGAGCTGTTTTTT
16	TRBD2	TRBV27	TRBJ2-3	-	CASSLFSGRALDTQYF	TGTGCCAGCAGTTTATTTAGCGGGAGGGCCTTAGATACGCAGTATTTT
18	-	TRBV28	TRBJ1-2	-	CASSPPPFGGPFDYGYTF	TGTGCCAGCAGTCCTCCACCCTTCGGGGGTCCGTTCGACTATGGCTACACCTTC
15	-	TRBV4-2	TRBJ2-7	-	CASSQEAASSYEQYF	TGTGCCAGCAGCCAAGAGGCGGCAAGCTCCTACGAGCAGTACTTC
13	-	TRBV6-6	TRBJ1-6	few	CASSSQGNSPLHF	TGTGCCAGCAGTTCCCAGGGGAATTCACCCCTCCACTTT
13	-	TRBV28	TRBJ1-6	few	CARRGGFNSPLHF	TGTGCCAGAAGGGGGGGTTTTAATTCACCCCTCCACTTT
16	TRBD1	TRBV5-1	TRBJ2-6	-	CASSRTGNSGANVLTF	TGCGCCAGCAGCCGGACAGGGAACTCTGGGGCCAACGTCCTGACTTTC
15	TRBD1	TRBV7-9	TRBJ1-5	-	CASSEQGRDNQPQHF	TGTGCCAGCAGCGAACAGGGGAGAGACAATCAGCCCCAGCATTTT
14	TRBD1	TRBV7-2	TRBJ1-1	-	CASSRDRGREEAFF	TGTGCCAGCAGCCGGGACAGGGGGCGGGAGGAAGCTTTCTTT
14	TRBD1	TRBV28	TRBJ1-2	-	CASSLKGTGGAYTF	TGTGCCAGCAGCCTAAAGGGGACAGGGGGCGCCTACACCTTC
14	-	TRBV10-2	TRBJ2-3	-	CASSEGHRTDTQYF	TGCGCCAGCAGTGAGGGCCACCGCACAGATACGCAGTATTTT
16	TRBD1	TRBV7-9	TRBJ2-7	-	CASSLKPGTGAHEQYF	TGTGCCAGCAGCTTGAAACCCGGGACAGGGGCTCACGAGCAGTACTTC
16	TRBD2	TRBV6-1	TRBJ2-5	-	CASSAWGLAAQETQYF	TGTGCCAGCAGTGCCTGGGGACTAGCGGCTCAAGAGACCCAGTACTTC
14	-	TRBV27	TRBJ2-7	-	CASSVRELAYEQYF	TGTGCCAGCAGCGTTCGGGAGCTAGCCTACGAGCAGTACTTC
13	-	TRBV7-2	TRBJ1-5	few	CASSSSNGQPQHF	TGTGCCAGCAGCTCGAGCAACGGTCAGCCCCAGCATTTT
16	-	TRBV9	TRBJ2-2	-	CASSVGGNANTGELFF	TGTGCCAGCAGCGTCGGGGGTAACGCGAACACCGGGGAGCTGTTTTTT
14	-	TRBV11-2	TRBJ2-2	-	CASSRTPTAGELFF	TGTGCCAGCAGCCGGACACCAACGGCCGGGGAGCTGTTTTTT
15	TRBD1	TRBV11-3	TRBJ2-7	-	CASSLSPTGANEQYF	TGTGCCAGCAGCTTATCCCCGACAGGGGCCAACGAGCAGTACTTC
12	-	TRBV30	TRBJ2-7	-	CAWSGQSYEQYF	TGTGCCTGGAGTGGACAGTCCTACGAGCAGTACTTC
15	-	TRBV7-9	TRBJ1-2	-	CASSLVGRGIDGYTF	TGTGCCAGCAGCTTAGTGGGCAGGGGTATCGATGGCTACACCTTC
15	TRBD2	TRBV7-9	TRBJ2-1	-	CASSSKGLANNEQFF	TGTGCCAGCAGCTCTAAGGGACTAGCAAACAATGAGCAGTTCTTC
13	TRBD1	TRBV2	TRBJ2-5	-	CAGTGTGKETQYF	TGTGCCGGAACCGGGACAGGGAAAGAGACCCAGTACTTC
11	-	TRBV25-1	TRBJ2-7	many	CASSDLYEQYF	TGTGCCAGCAGTGATTTATACGAGCAGTACTTC
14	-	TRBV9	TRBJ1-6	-	CASSVEGTASPLHF	TGTGCCAGCAGCGTGGAGGGGACGGCTTCACCCCTCCACTTT